Below, one T cell receptor (beta chain) is given with its context. This clonotype showed up just once. This clone's antigen is unknown. Within one base of it there is no much larger clone, and no base qualities were kept. Weak support is all one read offers. A distance of 9 bases separates the germline ends of V and J, which lose 3 bases and 5 bases respectively. CDR1 and CDR2, per the germline V gene (reference sequence), are DFQATT and SNEGSKA. The CDR3 contains 12 residues, cysteine and phenylalanine counted. Just the 36-base CDR3 DNA is kept, in frame starting at base 1. These data belong to a study of T cells in Graves' hyperthyroidism and ophthalmopathy (dated by TCRdb to about 2019). Study-wide context: Peripheral blood samples were taken at the time of initial diagnosis, prior to any treatment. To identify distinguishing TCR V-J signatures, a discovery cohort of around 98 patients was used, comprising under 45 with Graves' ophthalmopathy and approximately 57 with stable Graves' hyperthyroidism. An independent validation cohort of fewer than 20 hyperthyroidism patients and 17 patients who later progressed to ophthalmopathy tested prospective prediction of ophthalmopathy. The roughly 100 discovery patients were randomly split 7:3 into training and test sets. In addition, the study compared T-cell repertoires in thyroid tissue and in blood from about 6 Graves' hyperthyroidism patients. After blood sampling, hyperthyroidism patients were treated with methimazole at a starting dose of 30 mg daily, and ophthalmopathy patients were treated with high-dose intravenous methylprednisolone. According to the paper, TCR Vbeta CDR3 sequencing was carried out on around 140 peripheral blood samples, which came from approximately 43 ophthalmopathy, some 73 hyperthyroidism and roughly 17 progressor patients. Study-wide findings and limitations: Sample size was not statistically predetermined, and blinding of investigators to group allocation was not performed. A model built on a 13 V-J signature distinguished ophthalmopathy from stable hyperthyroidism, reaching about 88% sensitivity and around 82% specificity in cross-validation and 80%/75% in testing. In validation, the model predicted progression to ophthalmopathy with around 71% sensitivity and 72% to 85% specificity, a median of 6.5 months before onset. Most expanded thyroid clonotypes (frequency above 0.001) were also detected in blood, a finding suggesting that blood repertoires may reflect thyroid immune responses.

A patient counted as having stable Graves' hyperthyroidism if no progression to ophthalmopathy occurred over 18 months of follow-up. Hyperthyroidism patients were newly diagnosed, had a disease duration of under 2 months, and were aged 18 to 65 years. The study excluded patients with uncontrolled infections, other autoimmune diseases, pregnancy or lactation. Diagnoses were based on clinical symptoms, serum thyroxine and TRAb, thyroid ultrasound and orbital computed tomography. PBMCs were separated from under 11 ml of fresh peripheral blood using Ficoll-Paque density gradient centrifugation. Total RNA was extracted with Trizol reagent, and quality was checked on an Agilent 2100 Bioanalyzer. The TCR beta CDR3 regions were amplified from the RNA transcripts. The TCR CDR3 was subjected to a first round of RT-PCR using the HTBI primer set and the Qiagen OneStep RT-PCR kit. Libraries were constructed in a second round of multiplex PCR, after which size selection and purification were carried out. The libraries were sequenced on an Illumina HiSeq2000 using paired-end 100 bp reads. As for how the authors treated the data: Raw data were processed with SOAPnuke, discarding reads with adapters, uncalled bases, mean Phred below 15, or no exact constant-primer or identifier match. High-quality paired reads were merged using COPE v1.2.5, and each unique nucleotide sequence was defined as a clonotype. MiTCR v1.1 was used to align clonotypes to the IMGT TRBV, TRBD and TRBJ reference segments. The analysis included only V-J combinations with a frequency above 0.0001, which together covered around 99% of the repertoires. A TCS score was defined as the ratio between F50 (clonal expansion) and ExV (chaos), using BLOSUM62-based TCRdist between CDR3 peptides within each V-J. Welch's t-statistics and random forest reduced 500 to 550 V-J features to 13, which were used in a naive Bayes classifier (R e1071). Starting from the raw public reads, TCRdb applied fastp trimming at Q25, assembled clones with MiXCR and retained in-frame beta chains. Under each unique CDR3 protein, matching rows form one entry showing the most common genes and DNA. TCRdb, not the authors, supplied the V and J calls. For this sample there are around 520,000 distinct CDR3 sequences; about 15% appear just once. The biggest ten clones account for around 17% of the sample.

The source is a woman under 30 with Graves' hyperthyroidism. The sequencing sample was made of blood. The chain is encoded by TRBV20-1 joined to TRBJ2-3; D gene: possibly TRBD2, on 6 matching bases. For the CDR3, the sequence is CSASGSLDTQYF. At the DNA level, the sequence is TGCAGTGCTAGCGGGAGTTTAGATACGCAGTATTTT.